Presented here are 21 T cell receptor beta chains from one specimen sequenced in a study of blood T cell repertoires in COVID-19. Libraries were prepared by immunoSEQ multiplex PCR; TCRdb keeps only in-frame clonotypes and omits some of them. In the table there are about 410,000 clones, over 75% of which are singletons. The sequencing sample was made of peripheral blood. The receptors shown here come from a woman aged 40-49 years with COVID-19, enrolled during active disease.

This sequence joins TRBV7-9 and TRBJ1-4; D gene ambiguous. CDR1 and CDR2 (germline): SEHNR, FQNEAQ (reference sequence). With 1 base removed from V and 5 bases from J, the gap between germline ends came to 8 bases. This CDR3 has 14 residues. The CDR3 is CASSLGAANEKLFF. Here the CDR3 DNA reads TGTGCCAGCAGCTTAGGGGCAGCAAATGAAAAACTGTTTTTT.

V and J are TRBV15 and TRBJ1-5; unclear D gene. The CDR3 runs 14 residues. Trimming took off 1 base at V and 3 bases at J, with 7 bases between the two ends. CDR1 and CDR2 from the germline V gene are LNHNV and YYDKDF (reference sequence). The CDR3 spells CATSRVTVNQPQHF. CDR3 coding DNA: TGTGCCACCAGCAGAGTAACAGTCAATCAGCCCCAGCATTTT.

This chain joins TRBV29-1 and TRBJ1-1, with 8 bases lining up with TRBD1. The germline V gene has CDR1 SQVTM and CDR2 ANQGSEA. Losses at the gene ends were 5 bases for V and 5 bases for J; bases not matched to a gene: 7. The length of the CDR3 is 13 residues. The CDR3 spells CSVMDREGTEAFF. In DNA, the CDR3 is TGCAGCGTTATGGACAGGGAGGGGACTGAAGCTTTCTTT.

The V call is TRBV28, the J call TRBJ1-1; D is uncertain. This CDR3 contains 13 residues. Germline CDR1 reads MDHEN; CDR2 reads SYDVKM. Trimming shortened V by 7 bases and J by 11 bases, and 20 bases separated the two germline ends. The CDR3 DNA sequence: TGTGCCAGCACAGGTCCGGGAACCACCAGGGCTTTCTTT. Translation: CASTGPGTTRAFF.

This chain joins TRBV6-5 and TRBJ1-4; no reliable D call. In germline, CDR1 is MNHEY, CDR2 SVGAGI. Trimming stripped 6 bases from V and 2 bases from J, with 4 bases between. The CDR3 is made up of 12 amino acids. In DNA form, the CDR3 reads TGTGCCAGCAGGCGGACTAATGAAAAACTGTTTTTT. Translation gives CASRRTNEKLFF.

The chain links TRBV6-2 or TRBV6-3 to TRBJ1-2, with 8 bases aligning to TRBD1. The CDR3 sequence is 14 residues long. Germline V gene data show CDR1 as MNHEY and CDR2 as SVGEGT. Germline trimming cut 0 bases from V and 7 bases from J; bases unmatched to any gene: 4. In DNA, the CDR3 is TGTGCCAGCAGTTACTCAGGGACAGGCCCTGGCTACACCTTC. Protein: CASSYSGTGPGYTF.

The chain links TRBV7-2 to TRBJ2-2, with TRBD1 matching 11 bases. CDR1 is SGHTA, CDR2 FQGNSA, per germline. There are 16 residues in the CDR3. The ends lost 5 bases at V and 7 bases at J; junction bases unmatched: 9. CDR3 region: CASSTAGQGASGELFF. Here the CDR3 DNA reads TGTGCCAGCAGCACTGCAGGACAGGGGGCGAGCGGGGAGCTGTTTTTT.

The chain uses TRBV5-1 and TRBJ1-3; 7 positions match TRBD1. Trimming cost V 5 bases and J 0 bases; bases outside gene matches: 2. CDR1 is SGHRS and CDR2 is YFSETQ in the germline V gene. This CDR3 spans 14 amino acids. For the CDR3, the DNA is TGCGCCAGCAGGTCAGGGGGCTCTGGAAACACCATATATTTT. Protein product: CASRSGGSGNTIYF.

This chain joins TRBV11-2 and TRBJ1-6, with D hard to call. CDR1 is SGHAT and CDR2 is FQNNGV in the germline V gene. The V and J ends lost 3 bases and 6 bases respectively, with 21 bases between them. This CDR3 has 18 amino acids. CDR3 coding DNA: TGTGCCAGCAGCTTTACGACTGGTTTTCGAAATCTTAATTCACCCCTCCACTTT. It translates to CASSFTTGFRNLNSPLHF.

The sample holds a few counts of this clone. The chain recombines TRBV12-5 with TRBJ2-1; 11 bases agree with TRBD2. Germline loops: CDR1 LGHNT, CDR2 FRNRAP. The V gene end was trimmed by 4 bases and the J gene end by 7 bases; junction bases not matched to a gene: 3. This CDR3 comprises 14 residues. The CDR3 sequence: CASGSGTSGNEQFF. CDR3 in DNA: TGTGCTAGTGGTTCCGGGACTAGCGGTAATGAGCAGTTCTTC.

This rearrangement joins TRBV30 to TRBJ1-3; 9 nucleotides line up with TRBD1. This CDR3 has 12 amino acids. The germline V gene has CDR1 GTSNPN and CDR2 SVGIG (reference sequence). V lost 7 bases to trimming and J lost 9 bases; unmatched junction nucleotides: 7. The CDR3 nucleotides are TGTGCCTCCGAACAGGGGGCGGGCACCATATATTTT. Protein product: CASEQGAGTIYF.

This chain uses TRBV4-2 with TRBJ1-2; D is uncertain. V lost 1 base to trimming and J lost 0 bases, with 6 bases between them. The CDR3 contains 14 residues. Per germline, CDR1 LGHNA and CDR2 YNFKEQ. This CDR3 reads CASSQAPSNYGYTF. CDR3 bases: TGTGCCAGCAGCCAAGCCCCCTCTAACTATGGCTACACCTTC.

This rearrangement joins TRBV5-8 to TRBJ2-5; 11 nucleotides align to TRBD1. The germline V gene has CDR1 SGHTS and CDR2 YDEGEE. Germline trimming cut 4 bases from V and 5 bases from J; bases unmatched to any gene: 4. The CDR3 length is 14 residues. For the CDR3, the DNA is TGTGCCAGCAGCGCGGGACAGGGGGTCGAGACCCAGTACTTC. As protein: CASSAGQGVETQYF.

On this clone itself: Other DNA sequences of this sample code for an identical CDR3. The chain has TRBV19 and TRBJ2-7, with D perhaps matching TRBD1 (6 bases). From germline, CDR1 is LNHDA and CDR2 SQIVND (reference sequence). V lost 4 bases and J lost 3, with 10 bases in between. The CDR3 loop spans 13 amino acids. CDR3 region: CASSTTGSYEQYF. DNA for the CDR3: TGTGCCAGTAGTACAACAGGGAGCTACGAGCAGTACTTC. Together with reference TRBV19 and TRBJ2-7, the CDR3 gives the full variable domain: DGGITQSPKYLFRKEGQNVTLSCEQNLNHDAMYWYRQDPGQGLRLIYYSQIVNDFQKGDIAEGYSVSREKKESFPLTVTSAQKNPTAFYLCASSTTGSYEQYFGPGTRLTVT.

This clone came up once. The chain employs TRBV19 and TRBJ1-1; D might be TRBD1 (5 bases). The germline V gene has CDR1 LNHDA and CDR2 SQIVND (reference sequence). This CDR3 region has 14 residues. V dropped 7 bases and J dropped 2 bases, with 14 bases sitting between them. The CDR3 bases are TGTGCCAGTACCCTGGGGCCTCACAACACTGAAGCTTTCTTT. This encodes CASTLGPHNTEAFF.

This clone has only one observation. This chain uses TRBV28 with TRBJ1-1, with 9 bases aligning to TRBD1. Germline CDR1 is MDHEN and CDR2 is SYDVKM. The CDR3 is 12 residues long. J was trimmed by 7 bases and V by 6 bases; bases with no gene match: 3. The CDR3 DNA sequence: TGTGCCAGCAGGCAGGGACAGGGTGAAGCTTTCTTT. It codes for CASRQGQGEAFF. The variable domain in full, completed from reference TRBV28 and TRBJ1-1, reads DVKVTQSSRYLVKRTGEKVFLECVQDMDHENMFWYRQDPGLGLRLIYFSYDVKMKEKGDIPEGYSVSREKKERFSLILESASTNQTSMYLCASRQGQGEAFFGQGTRLTVV.

The chain joins TRBV27 to TRBJ1-1; 8 bases map to TRBD1. The germline V gene has CDR1 MNHEY and CDR2 SMNVEV (reference sequence). CDR3 length equals 14 residues. V lost 6 bases and J lost 6; bases outside the gene matches: 9. The CDR3 is CASSFTGGLAEAFF. The CDR3, as DNA: TGTGCCAGCAGCTTCACAGGGGGTCTGGCTGAAGCTTTCTTT.

V gene TRBV4-3 combines with J gene TRBJ1-1, with D unclear. Trimming stripped 4 bases from V and 5 bases from J, with 11 bases between. The CDR3 consists of 13 residues. The germline CDR1 and CDR2 sequences are LGHNA and YSLEER. The chain's CDR3 is CASSRRGWTEAFF. For the CDR3, the DNA is TGCGCCAGCAGCCGGAGAGGGTGGACTGAAGCTTTCTTT.

A remark on this clone: Other DNA sequences in this sample translate to the same CDR3. The rearrangement uses TRBV9 and TRBJ2-1; 10 nucleotides align to TRBD2. After removal of 0 bases from V and 3 bases from J, the junction contained 0 bases not matched to a gene. The germline gives CDR1 SGDLS, CDR2 YYNGEE. This CDR3 comprises 15 residues. The CDR3 DNA is TGTGCCAGCAGCGTAGGGACTAGCGGCTACAATGAGCAGTTCTTC. Translating gives CASSVGTSGYNEQFF.

The V gene is TRBV5-4, the J gene TRBJ1-1; possible D gene TRBD1, 5 bases. V dropped 0 bases and J dropped 3 bases, with 9 bases sitting between them. The CDR3 is 14 amino acids. Germline V gives CDR1 SGHNT, CDR2 YYREEE (reference sequence). CDR3: CASSLVRGDTEAFF. In nucleotides, the CDR3 is TGTGCCAGCAGCTTGGTTCGGGGGGACACTGAAGCTTTCTTT. The entire variable domain, with the rest obtained from reference TRBV5-4 and TRBJ1-1, is as follows: ETGVTQSPTHLIKTRGQQVTLRCSSQSGHNTVSWYQQALGQGPQFIFQYYREEENGRGNFPPRFSGLQFPNYSSELNVNALELDDSALYLCASSLVRGDTEAFFGQGTRLTVV.

The V call is TRBV18, the J call TRBJ1-1; possibly TRBD1 for D (6 bases). The CDR3 consists of 13 residues. Germline V gene sequence: CDR1 KGHSH, CDR2 LQKENI. V gave up 3 bases and J gave up 4 bases, with 9 bases separating them. This CDR3 reads CASSPTGRTEAFF. The CDR3 DNA reads TGTGCCAGCTCACCTACAGGGCGCACTGAAGCTTTCTTT.